Below, 21 T cell receptor beta chains from the same sample are listed, as sequenced in a study of blood T cells in healthy people across ages. Through a sample-barcoded 5' primer and a J-beta primer mix, a second PCR was run for 7 to 11 cycles. Via MiXCR, TCRdb re-called the 5' RACE reads, giving one row per CDR3 protein. The sample yields 650,000 to 1,000,000 distinct CDR3 sequences, 36% seen once. Input material: blood. All receptors come from a man in his late teens or twenties in good health.

This clonotype was detected ten times or more. The V gene is TRBV7-9, the J gene TRBJ2-7; D remains ambiguous. This CDR3 region has 13 residues. Germline V gene sequence: CDR1 SEHNR, CDR2 FQNEAQ (reference sequence). The V end lost 8 bases, the J end lost 4 bases, and 15 bases lay between the germline ends. This CDR3 is CASQLMGFYEQYF. CDR3 sequence (DNA): TGTGCCAGCCAGCTTATGGGCTTTTACGAGCAGTACTTC.

V and J are TRBV7-2 and TRBJ2-5; D is undetermined. Germline V gene sequence: CDR1 SGHTA, CDR2 FQGNSA. Trimming pared 1 base from V and 5 bases from J, leaving 8 bases between. The CDR3 covers 13 residues. In DNA form, the CDR3 reads TGTGCCAGCAGCTTAGTCCGACGGGAGACCCAGTACTTC. Amino acid sequence: CASSLVRRETQYF.

On this clonotype itself: It may be a read error: a sequence one base away is much more abundant. The chain uses TRBV6-2 or TRBV6-3 and TRBJ2-1, with 8 bases identical to TRBD2. V shed 2 bases, J shed 6 bases, and the junction held 9 bases outside the gene matches. Germline CDR1 reads MNHEY; CDR2 reads SVGEGT. This CDR3 is built from 16 residues. The chain's CDR3 is CASSYGAGGTCNEQFF. CDR3 coding DNA: TGTGCCAGCAGTTACGGGGCGGGGGGCACGTGCAATGAGCAGTTCTTC.

The chain uses TRBV27 and TRBJ1-5; D unresolved. Trimming removed 7 bases from V and 8 bases from J, with 9 bases in between. Per the germline V gene, CDR1 is MNHEY and CDR2 is SMNVEV (reference sequence). The CDR3 has 11 amino acids. The CDR3 coding sequence is TGTGCCAGCAAGGTCGGTGAGCCCCAGCATTTT. Translating gives CASKVGEPQHF.

The chain uses TRBV6-1 and TRBJ1-2; 7 positions match TRBD1. CDR3 size: 16 residues. Germline trimming cut 5 bases from V and 4 bases from J; bases unmatched to any gene: 13. Germline-derived CDR1 and CDR2 are MNHNS and SASEGT. The CDR3 DNA reads TGTGCCAGCAGTAAGCTCGGGACAGAGGGCCCCTATGGCTACACCTTC. Residues: CASSKLGTEGPYGYTF.

This clonotype was seen just once. A single base separates this from a much larger clone, so it may be a read error. The CDR3 DNA is TGTGCCAGCAGCCAAGGGGGACAGCACAATGAGCAGTACTTC. This gives the protein CASSQGGQHNEQYF. This chain joins TRBV4-2 and TRBJ2-7; 7 nucleotides agree with TRBD1. Germline CDR1 and CDR2: LGHNA and YNFKEQ. This CDR3 is built from 14 residues. Germline trimming cut 1 base from V and 7 bases from J; bases unmatched to any gene: 7.

In this sample, this clonotype turned up a few times. V and J are TRBV20-1 and TRBJ2-1; 8 nucleotides match TRBD2. V shed 1 base and J 0 bases; nucleotides not matched to a gene: 5. CDR3 length equals 16 residues. CDR1 is DFQATT and CDR2 is SNEGSKA in the germline V gene (reference sequence). The CDR3 DNA sequence: TGCAGTGCTAGAGGCCAGCGGGGGAGCTCCTACAATGAGCAGTTCTTC. The encoded protein is CSARGQRGSSYNEQFF.

At least ten counts were recorded for this clonotype. This chain connects TRBV10-3 to TRBJ2-5; D remains ambiguous. Germline V gene lookup returns CDR1 ENHRY and CDR2 SYGVKD. Trimming cost V 6 bases and J 9 bases, with 17 bases left between them. The CDR3 spans 13 residues. The CDR3 is CAIRENGQGAQYF. CDR3 nucleotide sequence: TGTGCCATCAGAGAGAACGGTCAAGGAGCCCAGTACTTC.

In its sample, this clonotype was seen many times. The chain joins TRBV12-3 or TRBV12-4 to TRBJ1-2, with D possibly TRBD1 on 6 matching bases. The CDR3 loop spans 11 amino acids. The germline V and J ends were trimmed by 6 bases and 6 bases, with 8 bases remaining between them. Here the CDR3 DNA reads TGTGCCAGCAGGTACAGGGATGGCTACACCTTC. Its translation is CASRYRDGYTF.

This clonotype was counted once. In DNA, the CDR3 is TGTGCCAGCCAGCTGGCAGGGGTAGAGGAAAAACTGTTTTTT. Residues: CASQLAGVEEKLFF. The chain recombines TRBV6-6 with TRBJ1-4; D perhaps matches TRBD1 (6 bases). CDR1 and CDR2 from the germline V gene are MNHNY and SVGAGI (reference sequence). This CDR3 region has 14 residues. The V gene lost 8 bases and the J gene lost 8 bases, with 18 bases spanning the gap.

The V and J genes are TRBV3-1 and TRBJ2-1; 12 nucleotides agree with TRBD1. The CDR3 sequence is 17 residues long. Germline V gene sequence: CDR1 LGHDT, CDR2 YNNKEL (reference sequence). V lost 2 bases, J lost 4 bases, and 6 bases stayed unmatched. CDR3 in DNA: TGTGCCAGCAGCCAACGGGACAGGGGGCTATGGTACAATGAGCAGTTCTTC. As protein: CASSQRDRGLWYNEQFF.

This chain links TRBV6-5 with TRBJ2-3; TRBD1 might be the D (5 bases). The CDR3 is made up of 15 amino acids. Germline CDR1 is MNHEY and CDR2 is SVGAGI. V was cut by 1 base and J by 5 bases, with 13 bases left in between. The DNA of the CDR3 is TGTGCCAGCAGTTACTACAGGCCCGATGTAGATACGCAGTATTTT. Translated, it gives CASSYYRPDVDTQYF.

At least ten counts were recorded for this clonotype. This chain joins TRBV7-9 and TRBJ1-1; D remains ambiguous. This CDR3 spans 12 amino acids. V lost 1 base and J 0 bases, leaving 0 bases between the germline ends. Germline V gene lookup returns CDR1 SEHNR and CDR2 FQNEAQ (reference sequence). CDR3 nucleotide sequence: TGTGCCAGCAGCTTAGTGAACACTGAAGCTTTCTTT. It yields the protein CASSLVNTEAFF.

This clonotype occurred a few times. V is TRBV4-1 and J is TRBJ1-1, with D unresolved. This CDR3 region has 13 residues. V lost 4 bases and J 10 bases, leaving 16 bases between the germline ends. Germline assignment: CDR1 MGHRA and CDR2 YSYEKL. As DNA, the CDR3 is TGCGCCAGCAGCCCCTCGATTGCGAATGTAGCTTTCTTT. Its protein is CASSPSIANVAFF.

This rearrangement joins TRBV28 to TRBJ1-2; no clear D gene. Per germline, CDR1 MDHEN and CDR2 SYDVKM. This CDR3 has 15 residues. The V and J ends lost 5 bases and 3 bases respectively, with 16 bases between them. The DNA of the CDR3 is TGTGCCAGCAGTCCGTCCCCCCTCTGGCACTATGGCTACACCTTC. This encodes CASSPSPLWHYGYTF.

In regard to this clonotype: Given a much more abundant clone one base away, this may be a read error. The chain carries TRBV6-6 and TRBJ2-4; possibly TRBD1 for D (5 bases). CDR1 and CDR2 from the germline V gene are MNHNY and SVGAGI (reference sequence). There are 15 residues in the CDR3. CDR3 protein: CASSYPVTAKNVQYF. CDR3 nucleotide sequence: TGTGCCAGCAGTTACCCCGTGACAGCAAAAAACGTTCAGTACTTC.

This clonotype occurred many times. The CDR3 DNA follows: TGTGCCAGCAGTTTATTCGGGGATGATGGCTACACCTTC. Protein product: CASSLFGDDGYTF. The chain uses TRBV12-3 or TRBV12-4 and TRBJ1-2; no clear D gene. This CDR3 comprises 13 residues. The germline V and J ends were trimmed by 2 bases and 6 bases, with 10 bases remaining between them.

This clonotype was observed a single time. The J gene is TRBJ1-1, the V gene TRBV27; D might be TRBD1 (5 bases). Looked up from germline, CDR1 is MNHEY and CDR2 is SMNVEV (reference sequence). The CDR3 has 14 residues. Trimming left V 5 bases short and J 5 bases short, with 15 bases between. CDR3 residues: CASSVGRAGTEAFF. The CDR3 DNA reads TGTGCCAGCAGTGTTGGCAGGGCTGGTACTGAAGCTTTCTTT.

The chain joins TRBV7-2 to TRBJ2-1; no firm D call. Germline-derived CDR1 and CDR2 are SGHTA and FQGNSA. The V end was cut by 0 bases, the J end by 7 bases, with 10 bases between. The CDR3 contains 14 residues. DNA of the CDR3: TGTGCCAGCAGCTTAGCGCTGGGCGAGAATGAGCAGTTCTTC. Translation gives CASSLALGENEQFF.

Notes on this clonotype: A junction boundary mismatches the germline segment, possibly from a read error. The rearrangement joins TRBV7-8 to TRBJ2-5; D may be TRBD1 or TRBD2 (6 bases each). Germline lookup yields CDR1 SGHVS and CDR2 FQNEAQ. CDR3 length: 17 residues. The CDR3 bases are TGTGTCAGCAGCTCCCAAGGGGGACTCACATCGGAGGATGAGCAGTACTTC. It translates to CVSSSQGGLTSEDEQYF.

The sample holds one count of this clonotype. The rearrangement uses TRBV27 and TRBJ2-7; TRBD1 matches at 7 bases. Germline V gene lookup returns CDR1 MNHEY and CDR2 SMNVEV (reference sequence). The CDR3 runs 16 residues. V shed 0 bases and J 7 bases; nucleotides not matched to a gene: 12. The DNA of the CDR3 is TGTGCCAGCAGTTTATCGGTAGGACAGGAAACTTTTGAGCAGTACTTC. It codes for CASSLSVGQETFEQYF.